This entry is about one T cell receptor (beta chain). What it binds is unknown. TCR beta cDNA libraries included unique molecular identifiers. Some 450,000 cDNA molecules were recovered from an input of about 0.9 to 10 million T cells. MiXCR, run by TCRdb on the PCR reads, gives a single entry per CDR3 protein. The sample has approximately 770,000 distinct CDR3 sequences; roughly 50% are singletons. The entry originates in a study of post-analysis software for immune sequencing data. Overall study: Recorded subtypes: relapsing-remitting, secondary progressive, progressive-relapsing; some patients unannotated. Study-level results: Controls' normalized Chao1 diversity significantly exceeded that of multiple sclerosis patients. About five TRBV segments (TRBV5-6, TRBV5-1 and TRBV20-1 among them) occurred more frequently in patients than in controls. Pronounced co-clustering by F measure was evident among identically batched samples.

CDR3 length: 14 residues. Germline lookup yields CDR1 MGHDK and CDR2 SYGVNS. This chain joins TRBV25-1 and TRBJ2-5; D is undetermined. Near its end, the DNA agrees better with TRBJ2-7, so the J call may be wrong. Sequencing input: blood. This TCR derives from a girl aged 5-17 years with multiple sclerosis. CDR3 coding DNA: TGTGCCAGCAGTGAACCTCATCAATCTGGCGAGCAGTACTTC. It encodes CASSEPHQSGEQYF.